The T cell receptor (delta chain) described here comes from a study of gamma-delta T cells after stem cell transplantation. Trimming pared 3 bases from V and 7 bases from J, leaving 17 bases between. Looked up from germline, CDR1 is GEAIGNYY and CDR2 is EKD. This CDR3 is 14 amino acids long. TCRdb repeated clone calling on the RT-PCR reads with CATT. The sample consists of about 1,200 delta-chain clones, around 2% of them appearing once. This clone was picked up a small number of times. TCRdb pairs this DNA with a much larger clone's protein that differs at residue 7, likely a read error; the protein shown was translated from the DNA.

The receptor was derived from a human donor. It is not recorded whose cells these are; they may come from a transplant donor. What was sequenced was gamma-delta T cells. The chain joins TRDV2 to TRDJ1, with D tentatively TRDD3 (5 bases). The DNA of the CDR3 is TGTGCCTGTGACCAAATGGAGGATATCGCTAAACTCATCTTT. Translation: CACDQMEDIAKLIF.